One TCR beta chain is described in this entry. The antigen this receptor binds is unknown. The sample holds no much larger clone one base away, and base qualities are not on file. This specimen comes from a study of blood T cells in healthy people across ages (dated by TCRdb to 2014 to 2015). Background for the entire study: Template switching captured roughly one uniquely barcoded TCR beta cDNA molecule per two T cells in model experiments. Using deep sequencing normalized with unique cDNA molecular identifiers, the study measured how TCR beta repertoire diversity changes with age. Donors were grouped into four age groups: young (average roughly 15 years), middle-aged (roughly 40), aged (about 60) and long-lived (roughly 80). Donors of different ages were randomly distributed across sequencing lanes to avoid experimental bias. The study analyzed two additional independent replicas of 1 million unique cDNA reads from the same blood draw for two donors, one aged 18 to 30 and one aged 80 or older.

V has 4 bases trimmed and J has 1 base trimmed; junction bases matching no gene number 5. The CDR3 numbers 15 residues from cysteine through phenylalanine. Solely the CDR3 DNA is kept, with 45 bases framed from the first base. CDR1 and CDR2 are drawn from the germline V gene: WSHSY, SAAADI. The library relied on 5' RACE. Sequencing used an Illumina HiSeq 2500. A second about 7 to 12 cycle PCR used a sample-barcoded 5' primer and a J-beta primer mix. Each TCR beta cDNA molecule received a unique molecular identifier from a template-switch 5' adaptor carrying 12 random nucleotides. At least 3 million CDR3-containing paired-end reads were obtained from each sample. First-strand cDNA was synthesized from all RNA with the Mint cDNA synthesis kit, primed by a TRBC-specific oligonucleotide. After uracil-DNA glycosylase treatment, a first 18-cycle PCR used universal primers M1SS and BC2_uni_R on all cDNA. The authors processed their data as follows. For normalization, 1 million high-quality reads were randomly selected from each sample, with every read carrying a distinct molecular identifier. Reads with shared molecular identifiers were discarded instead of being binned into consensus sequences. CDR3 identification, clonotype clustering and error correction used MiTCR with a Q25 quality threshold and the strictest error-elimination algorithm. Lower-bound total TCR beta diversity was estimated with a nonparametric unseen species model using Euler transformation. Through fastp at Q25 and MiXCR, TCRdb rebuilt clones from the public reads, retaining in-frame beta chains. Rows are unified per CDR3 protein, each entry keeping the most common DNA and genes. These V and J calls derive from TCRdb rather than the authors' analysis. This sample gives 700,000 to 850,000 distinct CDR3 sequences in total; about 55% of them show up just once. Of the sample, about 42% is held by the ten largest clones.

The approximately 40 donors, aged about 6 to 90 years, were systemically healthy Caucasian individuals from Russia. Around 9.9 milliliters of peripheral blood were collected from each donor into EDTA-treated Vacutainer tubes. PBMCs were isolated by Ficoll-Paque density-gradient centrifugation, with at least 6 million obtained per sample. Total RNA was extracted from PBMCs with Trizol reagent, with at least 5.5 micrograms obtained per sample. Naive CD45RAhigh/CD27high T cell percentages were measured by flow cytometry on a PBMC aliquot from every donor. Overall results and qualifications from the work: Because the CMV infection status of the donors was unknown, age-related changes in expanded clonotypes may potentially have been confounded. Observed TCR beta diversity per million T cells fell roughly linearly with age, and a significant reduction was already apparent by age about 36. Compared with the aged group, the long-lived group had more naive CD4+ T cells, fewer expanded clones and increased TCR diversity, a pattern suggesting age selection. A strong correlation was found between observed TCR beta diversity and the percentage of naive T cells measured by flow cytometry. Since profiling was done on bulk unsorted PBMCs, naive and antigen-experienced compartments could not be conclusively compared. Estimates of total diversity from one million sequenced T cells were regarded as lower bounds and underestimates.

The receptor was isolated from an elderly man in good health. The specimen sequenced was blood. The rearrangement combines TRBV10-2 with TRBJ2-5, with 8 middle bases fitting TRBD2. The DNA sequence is TGCGCCAGCAGTGCTACTAGCGGAGTCCAAGAGACCCAGTACTTC. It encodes CASSATSGVQETQYF.